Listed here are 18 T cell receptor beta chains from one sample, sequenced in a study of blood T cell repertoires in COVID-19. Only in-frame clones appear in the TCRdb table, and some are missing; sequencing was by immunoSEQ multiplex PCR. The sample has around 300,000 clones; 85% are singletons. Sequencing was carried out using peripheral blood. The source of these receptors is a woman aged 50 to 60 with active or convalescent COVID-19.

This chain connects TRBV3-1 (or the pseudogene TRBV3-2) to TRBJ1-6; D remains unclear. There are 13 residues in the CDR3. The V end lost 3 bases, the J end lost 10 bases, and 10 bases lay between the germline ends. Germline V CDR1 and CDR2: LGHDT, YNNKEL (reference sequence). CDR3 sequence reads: CASSQKYSSPLHF. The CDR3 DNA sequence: TGTGCCAGCAGCCAGAAATACAGCTCACCCCTCCACTTT.

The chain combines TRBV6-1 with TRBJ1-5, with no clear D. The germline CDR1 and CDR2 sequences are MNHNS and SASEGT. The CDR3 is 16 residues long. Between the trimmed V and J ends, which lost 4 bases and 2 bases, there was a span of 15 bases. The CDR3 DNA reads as TGTGCCAGCAGTGCAATGCCGGCGCAGGGCAATCAGCCCCAGCATTTT. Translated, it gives CASSAMPAQGNQPQHF.

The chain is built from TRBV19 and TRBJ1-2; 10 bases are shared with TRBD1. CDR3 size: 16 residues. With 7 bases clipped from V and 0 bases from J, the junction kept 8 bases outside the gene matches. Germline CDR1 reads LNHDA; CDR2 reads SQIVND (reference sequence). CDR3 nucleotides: TGTGCCAGTAACGGACAGGGGGGGGAAGCTAACTATGGCTACACCTTC. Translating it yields CASNGQGGEANYGYTF. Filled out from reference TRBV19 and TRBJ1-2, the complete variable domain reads DGGITQSPKYLFRKEGQNVTLSCEQNLNHDAMYWYRQDPGQGLRLIYYSQIVNDFQKGDIAEGYSVSREKKESFPLTVTSAQKNPTAFYLCASNGQGGEANYGYTFGSGTRLTVV.

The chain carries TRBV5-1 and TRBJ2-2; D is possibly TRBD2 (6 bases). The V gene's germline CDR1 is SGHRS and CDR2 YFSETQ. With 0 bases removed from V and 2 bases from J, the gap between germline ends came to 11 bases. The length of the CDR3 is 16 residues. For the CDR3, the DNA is TGCGCCAGCAGCTTGGCGCGGGGCAAAAACACCGGGGAGCTGTTTTTT. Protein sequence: CASSLARGKNTGELFF. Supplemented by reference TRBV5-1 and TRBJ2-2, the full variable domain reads KAGVTQTPRYLIKTRGQQVTLSCSPISGHRSVSWYQQTPGQGLQFLFEYFSETQRNKGNFPGRFSGRQFSNSRSEMNVSTLELGDSALYLCASSLARGKNTGELFFGEGSRLTVL.

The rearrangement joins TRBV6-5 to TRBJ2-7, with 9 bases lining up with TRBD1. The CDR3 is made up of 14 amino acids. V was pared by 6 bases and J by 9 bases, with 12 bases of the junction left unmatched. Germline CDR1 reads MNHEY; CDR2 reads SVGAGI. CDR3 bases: TGTGCCAGCAGATCCGGGACAGGGCGACCGGCGCAGTACTTC. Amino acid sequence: CASRSGTGRPAQYF.

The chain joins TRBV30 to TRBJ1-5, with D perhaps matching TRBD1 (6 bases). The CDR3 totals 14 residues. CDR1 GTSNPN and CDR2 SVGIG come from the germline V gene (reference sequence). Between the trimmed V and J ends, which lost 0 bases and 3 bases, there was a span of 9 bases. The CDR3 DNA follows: TGTGCCTGGAGTGTCGACAGGCTCAATCAGCCCCAGCATTTT. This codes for CAWSVDRLNQPQHF. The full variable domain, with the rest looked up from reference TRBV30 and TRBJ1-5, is SQTIHQWPATLVQPVGSPLSLECTVEGTSNPNLYWYRQAAGRGLQLLFYSVGIGQISSEVPQNLSASRPQDRQFILSSKKLLLSDSGFYLCAWSVDRLNQPQHFGDGTRLSIL.

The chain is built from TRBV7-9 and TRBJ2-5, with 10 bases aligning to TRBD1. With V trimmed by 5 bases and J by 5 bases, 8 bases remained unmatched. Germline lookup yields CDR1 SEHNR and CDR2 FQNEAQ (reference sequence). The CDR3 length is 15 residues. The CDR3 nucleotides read TGTGCCAGCAGCCACGACAGGGGGCGAATGGAGACCCAGTACTTC. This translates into CASSHDRGRMETQYF.

This CDR3 is CAISEPKGLQGLQETQYF. The CDR3 region has the DNA TGTGCCATCAGTGAACCGAAAGGACTACAGGGGCTACAAGAGACCCAGTACTTC. The V call is TRBV10-3, the J call TRBJ2-5; tentatively, D is TRBD1 (7 bases). Germline-derived CDR1 and CDR2 are ENHRY and SYGVKD. Trimming removed 3 bases from V and 2 bases from J, with 22 bases in between. The CDR3 runs 18 residues.

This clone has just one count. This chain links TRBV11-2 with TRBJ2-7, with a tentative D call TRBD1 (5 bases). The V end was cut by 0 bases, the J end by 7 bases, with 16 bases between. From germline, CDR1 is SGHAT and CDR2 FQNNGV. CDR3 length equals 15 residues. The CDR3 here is CASSLDGASLREQYF. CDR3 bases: TGTGCCAGCAGCTTAGATGGGGCATCTCTCCGGGAGCAGTACTTC.

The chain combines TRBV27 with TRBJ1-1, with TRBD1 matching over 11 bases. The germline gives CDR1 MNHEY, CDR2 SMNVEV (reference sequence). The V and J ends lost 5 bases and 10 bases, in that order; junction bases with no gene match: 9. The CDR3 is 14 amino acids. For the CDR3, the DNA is TGTGCCAGCAGTCCCGGGACAGGGGGTGTTATAGCTTTCTTT. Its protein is CASSPGTGGVIAFF.

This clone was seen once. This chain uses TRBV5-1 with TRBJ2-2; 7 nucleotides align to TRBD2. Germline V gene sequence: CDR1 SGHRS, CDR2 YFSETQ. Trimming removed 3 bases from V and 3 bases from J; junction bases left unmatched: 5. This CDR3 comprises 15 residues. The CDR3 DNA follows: TGCGCCAGCAGCTACACTAGCGCAGACACCGGGGAGCTGTTTTTT. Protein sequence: CASSYTSADTGELFF. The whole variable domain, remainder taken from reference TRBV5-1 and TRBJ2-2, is KAGVTQTPRYLIKTRGQQVTLSCSPISGHRSVSWYQQTPGQGLQFLFEYFSETQRNKGNFPGRFSGRQFSNSRSEMNVSTLELGDSALYLCASSYTSADTGELFFGEGSRLTVL.

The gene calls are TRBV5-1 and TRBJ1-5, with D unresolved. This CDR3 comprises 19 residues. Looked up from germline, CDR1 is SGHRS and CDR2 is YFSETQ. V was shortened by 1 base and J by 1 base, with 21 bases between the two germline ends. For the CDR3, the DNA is TGCGCCAGCAGCTTGAAAGGGAGGGAAGTAGGTGCCAGCAATCAGCCCCAGCATTTT. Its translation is CASSLKGREVGASNQPQHF.

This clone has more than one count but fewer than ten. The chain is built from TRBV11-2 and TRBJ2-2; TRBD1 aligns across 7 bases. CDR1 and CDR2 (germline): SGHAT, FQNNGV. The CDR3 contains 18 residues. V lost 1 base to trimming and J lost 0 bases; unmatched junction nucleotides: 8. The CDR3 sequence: CASSLVLPDRSNTGELFF. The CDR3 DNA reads TGTGCCAGCAGCTTAGTTCTCCCGGACAGGTCGAACACCGGGGAGCTGTTTTTT.

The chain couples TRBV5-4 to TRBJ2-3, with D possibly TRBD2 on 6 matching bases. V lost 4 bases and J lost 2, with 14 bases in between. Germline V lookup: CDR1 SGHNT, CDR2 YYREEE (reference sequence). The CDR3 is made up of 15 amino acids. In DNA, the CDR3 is TGTGCCAGCAGCCTCGGAGGGGCTATCACAGATACGCAGTATTTT. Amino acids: CASSLGGAITDTQYF.

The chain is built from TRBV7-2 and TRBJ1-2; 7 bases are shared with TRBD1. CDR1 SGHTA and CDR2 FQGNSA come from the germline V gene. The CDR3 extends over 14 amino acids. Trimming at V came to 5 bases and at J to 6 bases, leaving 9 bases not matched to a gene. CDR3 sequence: CASSNLQGKDGYTF. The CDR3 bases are TGTGCCAGCAGCAACTTACAGGGGAAGGATGGCTACACCTTC.

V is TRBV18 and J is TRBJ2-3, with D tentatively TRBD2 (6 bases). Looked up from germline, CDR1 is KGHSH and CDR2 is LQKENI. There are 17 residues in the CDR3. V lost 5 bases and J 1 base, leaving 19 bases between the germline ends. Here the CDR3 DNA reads TGTGCCAGCTCAACCACCCTAGCGACGATACGCACAGATACGCAGTATTTT. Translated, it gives CASSTTLATIRTDTQYF.

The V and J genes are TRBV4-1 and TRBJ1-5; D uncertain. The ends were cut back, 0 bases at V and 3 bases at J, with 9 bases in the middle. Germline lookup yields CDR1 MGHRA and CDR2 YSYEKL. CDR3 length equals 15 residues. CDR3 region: CASSQDQADNQPQHF. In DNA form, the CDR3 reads TGCGCCAGCAGCCAAGATCAGGCAGACAATCAGCCCCAGCATTTT.

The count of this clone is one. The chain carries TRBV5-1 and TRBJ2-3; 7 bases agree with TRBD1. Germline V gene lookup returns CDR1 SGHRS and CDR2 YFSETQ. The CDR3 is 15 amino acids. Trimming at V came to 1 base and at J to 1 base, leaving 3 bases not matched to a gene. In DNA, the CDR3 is TGCGCCAGCAGCTTGTCGCAGGGGGGCACAGATACGCAGTATTTT. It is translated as CASSLSQGGTDTQYF. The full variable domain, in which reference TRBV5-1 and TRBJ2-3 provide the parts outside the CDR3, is KAGVTQTPRYLIKTRGQQVTLSCSPISGHRSVSWYQQTPGQGLQFLFEYFSETQRNKGNFPGRFSGRQFSNSRSEMNVSTLELGDSALYLCASSLSQGGTDTQYFGPGTRLTVL.